Below are 20 T cell receptor beta chains sequenced from a single sample in a study of shared clonotypes between healthy human individuals. Using immunoSEQ multiplex PCR, the repertoire was profiled, and TCRdb retains in-frame clones only, with some absent. The sample has approximately 350,000 clones, 74% seen once. The source material was memory CD4+ T cells sorted from blood. Specified subset: CD45RA-negative fraction. The receptors stem from a young man in good health.

This rearrangement joins TRBV27 to TRBJ2-7, with 16 positions matching TRBD2. The CDR3 has 19 residues. Looked up from germline, CDR1 is MNHEY and CDR2 is SMNVEV (reference sequence). The ends lost 2 bases at V and 0 bases at J; junction bases unmatched: 7. The CDR3 here is CASSLVGLAGGDGSYEQYF. The CDR3 DNA reads TGTGCCAGCAGTTTAGTGGGACTAGCGGGAGGGGACGGCTCCTACGAGCAGTACTTC.

The chain has TRBV9 and TRBJ1-2; possibly TRBD1 for D (5 bases). V was clipped by 7 bases and J by 4 bases, with 14 bases between them. The CDR3 totals 13 residues. CDR1 SGDLS and CDR2 YYNGEE come from the germline V gene. The CDR3 protein is CASGPRTSYGYTF. CDR3 in DNA: TGTGCCAGCGGCCCCCGGACATCCTATGGCTACACCTTC. The entire variable domain, with the rest obtained from reference TRBV9 and TRBJ1-2, is as follows: DSGVTQTPKHLITATGQRVTLRCSPRSGDLSVYWYQQSLDQGLQFLIQYYNGEERAKGNILERFSAQQFPDLHSELNLSSLELGDSALYFCASGPRTSYGYTFGSGTRLTVV.

Comment on this clone: This may be a read error, as it is one base from a much larger clone. This chain links TRBV5-4 with TRBJ1-5; D remains unclear. This CDR3 spans 14 amino acids. From germline, CDR1 is SGHNT and CDR2 YYREEE (reference sequence). Trimming cost V 0 bases and J 3 bases, with 7 bases left between them. CDR3 residues: CASSLGTNNQPQHF. CDR3 sequence (DNA): TGTGCCAGCAGCTTGGGGACGAACAATCAGCCCCAGCATTTT. Full variable domain (outside the CDR3, taken from reference TRBV5-4 and TRBJ1-5): ETGVTQSPTHLIKTRGQQVTLRCSSQSGHNTVSWYQQALGQGPQFIFQYYREEENGRGNFPPRFSGLQFPNYSSELNVNALELDDSALYLCASSLGTNNQPQHFGDGTRLSIL.

This clone was counted a single time. The chain uses TRBV2 and TRBJ2-1; 7 bases map to TRBD2. The CDR3 consists of 15 residues. The trim removed 4 bases at V and 7 bases at J, leaving 10 bases unmatched. The germline CDR1 and CDR2 sequences are SNHLY and FYNNEI. CDR3 nucleotide sequence: TGTGCCAGCAGTGTGGAGGGAGGGCCCGAAAATGAGCAGTTCTTC. It encodes CASSVEGGPENEQFF.

The chain combines TRBV28 with TRBJ1-5, with D perhaps TRBD1 (5 bases). This CDR3 has 14 amino acids. V dropped 5 bases and J dropped 3 bases, with 11 bases sitting between them. The germline V gene has CDR1 MDHEN and CDR2 SYDVKM. CDR3 protein: CASSPRQYNQPQHF. CDR3 coding DNA: TGTGCCAGCAGTCCCCGACAGTACAATCAGCCCCAGCATTTT.

The rearrangement links TRBV7-9 to TRBJ2-7; possibly TRBD1 for D (6 bases). CDR1 SEHNR and CDR2 FQNEAQ come from the germline V gene (reference sequence). Trimming took off 7 bases at V and 0 bases at J, with 10 bases between the two ends. The length of the CDR3 is 13 residues. CDR3 region: CASIDRSSYEQYF. Here the CDR3 DNA reads TGTGCCAGCATCGACAGGTCCTCCTACGAGCAGTACTTC.

This clone was observed many times. V gene TRBV30 combines with J gene TRBJ1-2; D is perhaps TRBD1 (6 bases). Germline V CDR1 and CDR2: GTSNPN, SVGIG (reference sequence). The ends were cut back, 3 bases at V and 7 bases at J, with 12 bases in the middle. CDR3 length: 12 residues. CDR3 loop: CAWRATGIGYTF. CDR3 coding DNA: TGTGCCTGGAGGGCCACAGGGATTGGCTACACCTTC.

The chain is built from TRBV19 and TRBJ2-6, with 8 positions matching TRBD1. The J segment lost 2 bases and the V segment lost 11 bases, leaving 8 bases of the junction unmatched. The germline CDR1 and CDR2 sequences are LNHDA and SQIVND (reference sequence). CDR3 length: 15 residues. DNA for the CDR3: TGTGCCGGTCACCAGGGGGCGGCTGGGGCCAACGTCCTGACTTTC. It codes for CAGHQGAAGANVLTF.

The chain joins TRBV19 to TRBJ2-6; D gene ambiguous. The germline gives CDR1 LNHDA, CDR2 SQIVND (reference sequence). With 7 bases removed from V and 0 bases from J, the gap between germline ends came to 10 bases. The CDR3 has 15 residues. The CDR3 sequence: CASTSVGSGANVLTF. The CDR3 DNA reads TGTGCCAGTACCTCAGTGGGCTCTGGGGCCAACGTCCTGACTTTC.

The gene calls are TRBV6-1 and TRBJ1-1; the D gene is possibly TRBD1 (5 bases). The CDR3 contains 12 residues. Germline assignment: CDR1 MNHNS and CDR2 SASEGT. V shed 7 bases and J shed 7 bases, with 13 bases lying between them. CDR3 residues: CASTLDSFEAFF. The DNA for the CDR3 is TGTGCCAGCACCCTTGACAGCTTTGAAGCTTTCTTT.

The V gene is TRBV11-2, the J gene TRBJ2-5, with a weak D call TRBD2 (6 bases). The CDR3 has 14 amino acids. V lost 1 base, J lost 5 bases, and 11 bases lay in between. Germline assignment: CDR1 SGHAT and CDR2 FQNNGV. As DNA, the CDR3 is TGTGCCAGCAGCTTAGCCGGACGGGGGGAGACCCAGTACTTC. Amino acids: CASSLAGRGETQYF.

This clone appeared many times. J is TRBJ1-3 and V is TRBV10-3, with D hard to call. This CDR3 contains 13 residues. The V end was cut by 9 bases, the J end by 0 bases, with 9 bases between. Per the germline V gene, CDR1 is ENHRY and CDR2 is SYGVKD. CDR3 amino acids: CAIRQPSGNTIYF. The CDR3 DNA sequence: TGTGCCATTCGACAACCCTCTGGAAACACCATATATTTT.

The V and J genes are TRBV27 and TRBJ1-1; D is undetermined. CDR1 is MNHEY, CDR2 SMNVEV, per germline (reference sequence). The ends were cut back, 3 bases at V and 3 bases at J, with 11 bases in the middle. CDR3 length equals 14 residues. CDR3 in amino acids: CASSFNGRDTEAFF. In DNA form, the CDR3 reads TGTGCCAGCAGTTTCAATGGCCGAGACACTGAAGCTTTCTTT.

J is TRBJ1-1 and V is TRBV10-3; D not certain. The V and J ends lost 2 bases and 4 bases respectively, with 11 bases between them. This CDR3 has 14 amino acids. The germline V gene has CDR1 ENHRY and CDR2 SYGVKD. CDR3 residues: CAISEAGNPTEAFF. CDR3 DNA: TGTGCCATCAGTGAGGCGGGGAATCCCACTGAAGCTTTCTTT.

This chain links TRBV6-1 with TRBJ2-7; D not resolved. Germline CDR1 reads MNHNS; CDR2 reads SASEGT. Trimming removed 6 bases at V and 7 bases at J, with 19 bases between. This CDR3 is built from 14 residues. The CDR3 sequence: CASRALDTLGEQYF. The CDR3 region has the DNA TGTGCCAGCAGGGCCCTAGACACCCTGGGAGAGCAGTACTTC.

The V gene is TRBV29-1, the J gene TRBJ1-1; no firm D call. Trimming removed 7 bases at V and 4 bases at J, with 7 bases between. Per germline, CDR1 SQVTM and CDR2 ANQGSEA. The CDR3 runs to 10 residues. The CDR3 coding sequence is TGCAGCGGCGAGTTCACTGAAGCTTTCTTT. Its protein product is CSGEFTEAFF.

The rearrangement uses TRBV15 and TRBJ2-7, with D possibly matching TRBD1 (6 bases). V shed 0 bases and J shed 6 bases, with 15 bases lying between them. Germline V gene lookup returns CDR1 LNHNV and CDR2 YYDKDF (reference sequence). CDR3 length: 15 residues. The CDR3 is CATSRDRAGAVEQYF. The CDR3 DNA follows: TGTGCCACCAGCAGAGATAGAGCAGGGGCTGTCGAGCAGTACTTC.

This clone was seen many times. The sample holds other DNA sequences that translate to the same CDR3. V is TRBV2 and J is TRBJ2-5, with D unresolved. V gave up 8 bases and J gave up 5 bases, with 9 bases separating them. CDR1 SNHLY and CDR2 FYNNEI come from the germline V gene. The CDR3 spans 11 residues. The CDR3 DNA reads TGTGCCAGCGATAATGCGGAGACCCAGTACTTC. Protein: CASDNAETQYF.

The chain links TRBV7-3 to TRBJ2-1; tentative D call: TRBD2 (5 bases). Germline-derived CDR1 and CDR2 are SGHTA and FQGTGA. Trimming took off 5 bases at V and 6 bases at J, with 14 bases between the two ends. The CDR3 totals 14 residues. The chain's CDR3 is CASSQELGSNEQFF. For the CDR3, the DNA is TGTGCCAGCAGCCAAGAACTAGGGTCCAATGAGCAGTTCTTC. Full variable domain (remainder filled in from reference TRBV7-3 and TRBJ2-1): GAGVSQTPSNKVTEKGKYVELRCDPISGHTALYWYRQSLGQGPEFLIYFQGTGAADDSGLPNDRFFAVRPEGSVSTLKIQRTERGDSAVYLCASSQELGSNEQFFGPGTRLTVL.

The chain uses TRBV29-1 and TRBJ2-7; D call uncertain. The CDR3 loop spans 16 amino acids. Trimming took off 0 bases at V and 3 bases at J, with 18 bases between the two ends. Germline CDR1 reads SQVTM; CDR2 reads ANQGSEA. The CDR3 bases are TGCAGCGTTGAAGATGGGTGGCTCCGGACCTTCTACGAGCAGTACTTC. Amino acids: CSVEDGWLRTFYEQYF.